These 5 T cell receptor beta chains share one sample of origin, sequenced in a study of T-cell reconstitution after alpha-beta-depleted transplantation in children. Molecular barcoding with unique molecular identifiers was used for the TCRbeta library. MiXCR, applied by TCRdb to the PCR reads, yields one record per CDR3 protein. Of around 700,000 distinct CDR3 sequences listed, roughly 13% are singletons. Sequenced here: PBMCs, sampled before TCRalphabeta/CD19-depleted stem cell transplant. Every receptor here comes from a girl between 2 and 10 years old with congenital amegakaryocytic thrombocytopenia, due to receive a stem cell transplant.

This clonotype appeared a few times. The CDR3 here is CATSREEGPGNTIYF. In nucleotides, the CDR3 is TGTGCCACCAGCAGGGAAGAGGGCCCGGGAAACACCATATATTTT. The chain combines TRBV15 with TRBJ1-3; the D is unclear. Germline loops: CDR1 LNHNV, CDR2 YYDKDF (reference sequence). The CDR3 runs 15 residues. V dropped 3 bases and J dropped 4 bases, with 13 bases sitting between them.

This clonotype was seen at least ten times. The chain couples TRBV7-9 to TRBJ2-1; TRBD2 matches at 7 bases. CDR1 is SEHNR and CDR2 is FQNEAQ in the germline V gene (reference sequence). J was trimmed by 2 bases and V by 5 bases; bases with no gene match: 6. There are 15 residues in the CDR3. The CDR3 DNA follows: TGTGCCAGCAGCCTGGCGGGAGATCCCTACAATGAGCAGTTCTTC. This codes for CASSLAGDPYNEQFF.

This clonotype came up many times. The gene calls are TRBV12-3 or TRBV12-4 and TRBJ2-2; 9 positions agree with TRBD1. The CDR3 extends over 13 amino acids. With 6 bases clipped from V and 6 bases from J, the junction kept 2 bases outside the gene matches. The DNA of the CDR3 is TGTGCCAGCAGAAGGACAGGGGCCGGGGAGCTGTTTTTT. Translation: CASRRTGAGELFF.

This clonotype came up many times. The V and J genes are TRBV9 and TRBJ2-7; unclear D gene. V lost 3 bases to trimming and J lost 5 bases, with 6 bases between them. Germline CDR1 and CDR2: SGDLS and YYNGEE. This CDR3 contains 11 residues. Here the CDR3 DNA reads TGTGCCAGCAGCGGTGGCGACGAGCAGTACTTC. It encodes CASSGGDEQYF.

The chain joins TRBV5-4 to TRBJ2-7; possible D gene TRBD2, 5 bases. V lost 2 bases and J lost 3, with 9 bases in between. CDR3 size: 13 residues. Per the germline V gene, CDR1 is SGHNT and CDR2 is YYREEE (reference sequence). The CDR3 protein is CASSFVTNYEQYF. The CDR3, as DNA: TGTGCCAGCAGCTTTGTGACTAACTACGAGCAGTACTTC.